Listed here is a single T cell receptor (beta chain). This entry comes from a study of blood T cell repertoires in COVID-19. Study-wide context: COVID-19 samples collected from the United States, Italy and Spain covered acute and convalescent phases.

Original methodology: Reference gene primer amplification gave nucleated cell count estimates. Measured with immunoSEQ multiplex PCR; TCRdb has only the in-frame clones, and not every one. V and J calls and clone size are as listed in that table; D and trimming were resolved from the DNA. The sample lists fewer than 300,000 clones, roughly 84% occurring once. The receptor's source is a human donor with COVID-19, enrolled during active disease. The donor label of this sample is uncertain. What was sequenced was peripheral blood.

The CDR3 nucleotides read TGTGCCACCCGGGACAGGGGACCCACTGAAGCTTTCTTT. This encodes CATRDRGPTEAFF. The genes are TRBV19 and TRBJ1-1; 10 bases line up with TRBD1. Germline trimming cut 10 bases from V and 4 bases from J; bases unmatched to any gene: 6. In germline, CDR1 is LNHDA, CDR2 SQIVND (reference sequence). The CDR3 runs 13 residues. The full variable domain, rest sourced from reference TRBV19 and TRBJ1-1, is DGGITQSPKYLFRKEGQNVTLSCEQNLNHDAMYWYRQDPGQGLRLIYYSQIVNDFQKGDIAEGYSVSREKKESFPLTVTSAQKNPTAFYLCATRDRGPTEAFFGQGTRLTVV.